A selection of T cell receptor beta chains follows, all from one sample in a study of blood T cell repertoires in COVID-19. Sequencing was performed with immunoSEQ multiplex PCR; in TCRdb, only in-frame clones are kept and a portion is missing. Of 150,000 to 200,000 clones in the sample, around 67% are singletons; the top ten hold around 3%. Sample: peripheral blood. Receptors originate from a woman of 80 years or more with acute or convalescent COVID-19. The CDR3 runs from the conserved cysteine through the conserved F or W. Not every row has a clone size; where given, it reads once, few, many or a size class.

11,TRBV6-6,TRBJ1-6,-,CATRRDSPLHF
14,TRBV19,TRBJ1-2,-,CASSIGQAHYGYTF
13,TRBV6-5,TRBJ1-1,-,CASSYRQNTEAFF
14,TRBV9,TRBJ2-7,many,CASSVSTGLYEQYF
13,TRBV10-3,TRBJ2-2,-,CASGTSNTGELFF
14,TRBV3-1/TRBV3-2,TRBJ2-7,-,CASSPSGTSESQYF
15,TRBV10-3,TRBJ1-3,-,CAIIQDRGARNTIYF
15,TRBV9,TRBJ2-2,-,CASSVTDRGTGELFF
13,TRBV2,TRBJ1-5,-,CASNTGGWQPQHF
13,TRBV10-1,TRBJ2-1,-,CASSAQPSREQFF
13,TRBV27,TRBJ1-5,-,CASFQGVGQPQHF
14,TRBV10-1,TRBJ1-4,-,CASSSTRGGEKLFF
17,TRBV3-1/TRBV3-2,TRBJ2-2,-,CASSHTGTSGNTGELFF
16,TRBV9,TRBJ2-3,once,CASSVGAGDSTDTQYF
17,TRBV4-1,TRBJ1-2,-,CASSQTGQGARAYGYTF
13,TRBV14,TRBJ2-2,few,CASSQQVNGELFF
13,TRBV3-1/TRBV3-2,TRBJ1-5,-,CASSQDHNQPQHF
16,TRBV27,TRBJ2-3,-,CASNRDRRGPTDTQYF
16,TRBV6-1,TRBJ2-7,-,CASSGTDRGYSSEQYF
19,TRBV7-6,TRBJ2-2,-,CASSPLVFGLAGDTGELFF
16,TRBV3-1/TRBV3-2,TRBJ1-1,-,CASSQVFGQPNTEAFF
16,TRBV19,TRBJ1-2,-,CASSITGVGSNYGYTF
14,TRBV4-1,TRBJ1-1,-,CASRGARKNTEAFF
15,TRBV9,TRBJ2-3,-,CASSTGTSLGDTQYF
14,TRBV27,TRBJ1-1,-,CASSPGGVVTEAFF
15,TRBV6-2/TRBV6-3,TRBJ1-1,-,CASSDLDRPVYEAFF
15,TRBV5-6,TRBJ2-1,-,CASSWTGGAYNEQFF
13,TRBV7-9,TRBJ1-1,-,CASSLAGTAEAFF
14,TRBV6-5,TRBJ2-1,-,CASSYGRAYNEQFF
15,TRBV7-9,TRBJ2-7,-,CASSLGGTGAYEQYF
19,TRBV5-1,TRBJ2-1,-,CASSPPGLASRRSYNEQFF
16,TRBV18,TRBJ2-7,-,CASSPSPGQGPNEQYF
14,TRBV19,TRBJ1-5,-,CASRTGEANQPQHF
14,TRBV10-3,TRBJ1-5,-,CAISREDGNQPQHF
15,TRBV2,TRBJ2-1,-,CASSQVLEGAGEQFF
14,TRBV7-9,TRBJ1-6,-,CASSLEEGNSPLHF
14,TRBV7-9,TRBJ1-5,few,CASSPETGGQPQHF
15,TRBV19,TRBJ2-1,-,CASRQSTGNSNEQFF
15,TRBV11-2,TRBJ1-2,-,CASSLGGTDFRGYTF
13,TRBV30,TRBJ1-5,few,CAWNRESAQPQHF
14,TRBV10-2,TRBJ2-7,-,CASSDTSGTYEQYF
14,TRBV19,TRBJ1-1,-,CASSIPVMNTEAFF
16,TRBV24-1,TRBJ2-5,-,CATSETSSGSVETQYF
15,TRBV30,TRBJ2-1,-,CAWSPWTSDYNEQFF
12,TRBV30,TRBJ1-2,-,CAQRGLNYGYTF
13,TRBV11-2,TRBJ1-1,once,CASSFSVNTEAFF
15,TRBV5-1,TRBJ2-1,-,CASSLNGHLDNEQFF
12,TRBV7-3,TRBJ2-5,-,CASSLNGWTQYF
13,TRBV7-9,TRBJ2-3,-,CASRDTMPDTQYF
18,TRBV7-9,TRBJ2-1,-,CASSSSSGFEGSYNEQFF
18,TRBV19,TRBJ2-3,-,CASKTTAGLAGGADTQYF